These 24 T cell receptor beta chains were all obtained from the same sample, sequenced in a study of shared clonotypes between healthy human individuals. CD45RO negativity and positive selection for CCR7 defined naive CD8 cells, a population that excluded terminally differentiated effector memory CD45RA+ cells. Method: immunoSEQ multiplex PCR; TCRdb's copy keeps in-frame clones and lacks some. The sample consists of a few million clones, about 93% of them appearing once. The source material was naive CD8+ T cells from PBMCs. These receptor sequences come from a man younger than 35 in good health. Some clones in this sample may be carry-over from other donors' samples.

This clone showed up just once. This sequence joins TRBV7-2 and TRBJ1-1, with D maybe TRBD1 (5 bases). CDR3 length equals 11 residues. With 11 bases removed from V and 5 bases from J, the gap between germline ends came to 12 bases. Germline CDR1 reads SGHTA; CDR2 reads FQGNSA. The CDR3, as DNA: TGTGCCTGGTGGGGGGAAACTGAAGCTTTCTTT. This encodes CAWWGETEAFF. Full variable domain (remainder filled in from reference TRBV7-2 and TRBJ1-1): GAGVSQSPSNKVTEKGKDVELRCDPISGHTALYWYRQSLGQGLEFLIYFQGNSAPDKSGLPSDRFSAERTGGSVSTLTIQRTQQEDSAVYLCAWWGETEAFFGQGTRLTVV.

The CDR3 bases are TGTGCCAGCAGTTTAGTGGGAGGGCCGGGTGAGCAGTACTTC. The encoded protein is CASSLVGGPGEQYF. The chain recombines TRBV28 with TRBJ2-7; 7 bases fit TRBD2. The V and J ends lost 2 bases and 7 bases, in that order; junction bases with no gene match: 8. The CDR3 covers 14 residues. The germline CDR1 and CDR2 sequences are MDHEN and SYDVKM.

The J gene is TRBJ2-7, the V gene TRBV15; the D gene is possibly TRBD1 (5 bases). The CDR3 runs to 17 residues. CDR1 and CDR2 from the germline V gene are LNHNV and YYDKDF (reference sequence). Trimming stripped 5 bases from V and 0 bases from J, with 20 bases between. DNA for the CDR3: TGTGCCACCAGCGACAGACCCGGACGCCTGAACTCCTACGAGCAGTACTTC. It codes for CATSDRPGRLNSYEQYF.

The chain uses TRBV9 and TRBJ1-4; tentative D call: TRBD1 (6 bases). Germline V gene lookup returns CDR1 SGDLS and CDR2 YYNGEE. The V end was cut by 3 bases, the J end by 7 bases, with 22 bases between. The CDR3 has 17 amino acids. CDR3 bases: TGTGCCAGCAGCGAGGAGAGGGGAGAGGGGGTTAGTGAAAAACTGTTTTTT. Amino acid sequence: CASSEERGEGVSEKLFF.

The genes are TRBV4-3 and TRBJ2-3; 13 bases align to TRBD2. Germline-derived CDR1 and CDR2 are LGHNA and YSLEER. The V and J ends lost 1 base and 4 bases, in that order; junction bases with no gene match: 8. This CDR3 has 18 amino acids. The CDR3 nucleotides are TGCGCCAGCAGCCAAGGCTCTGCACTAGCGGGAGGGCCAGATACGCAGTATTTT. Translated, it gives CASSQGSALAGGPDTQYF.

This chain connects TRBV11-1 to TRBJ2-1; unclear D gene. Germline CDR1 and CDR2: SGHAT and FQDESV (reference sequence). This CDR3 is built from 12 residues. The germline V and J ends were trimmed by 11 bases and 7 bases, with 15 bases remaining between them. The CDR3 bases are TGTGCCTCCAGTAAGTCGGTAAATGAGCAGTTCTTC. This gives the protein CASSKSVNEQFF.

This clone has only a few counts. The chain carries TRBV28 and TRBJ1-2; no clear D gene. Trimming stripped 5 bases from V and 3 bases from J, with 10 bases between. This CDR3 contains 13 residues. CDR1 is MDHEN, CDR2 SYDVKM, per germline. CDR3 bases: TGTGCCAGCAGTCCCAACCACGACTATGGCTACACCTTC. This translates into CASSPNHDYGYTF.

In its sample, this clone was seen a few times. Other DNA sequences of this sample code for an identical CDR3. Here the CDR3 reads CASSIMTGNTEAFF. CDR3 coding DNA: TGTGCCAGTAGTATTATGACAGGGAACACTGAAGCTTTCTTT. V and J are TRBV19 and TRBJ1-1, with D maybe TRBD1 (6 bases). The germline gives CDR1 LNHDA, CDR2 SQIVND (reference sequence). Between the trimmed V and J ends, which lost 3 bases and 1 base, there was a span of 9 bases. This CDR3 contains 14 residues.

The chain recombines TRBV6-5 with TRBJ1-2, with a tentative D call TRBD1 (5 bases). V was trimmed by 0 bases and J by 0 bases, leaving 11 bases between them. The germline V gene has CDR1 MNHEY and CDR2 SVGAGI. The CDR3 loop spans 16 amino acids. In nucleotides, the CDR3 is TGTGCCAGCAGTTACTCGCGGGGGGGGACTAACTATGGCTACACCTTC. Protein product: CASSYSRGGTNYGYTF.

This CDR3 is CASSLMQGSTYEQYF. Here the CDR3 DNA reads TGTGCCAGCAGTTTGATGCAGGGCAGTACCTACGAGCAGTACTTC. V is TRBV27 and J is TRBJ2-7; D is possibly TRBD1 (5 bases). From germline, CDR1 is MNHEY and CDR2 SMNVEV (reference sequence). V was cut by 3 bases and J by 2 bases, with 14 bases left in between. This CDR3 contains 15 residues.

This chain connects TRBV5-4 to TRBJ1-6; 7 bases are a match to TRBD1. Per germline, CDR1 SGHNT and CDR2 YYREEE (reference sequence). V gave up 1 base and J gave up 10 bases; unmatched junction bases: 8. CDR3 length: 15 residues. The CDR3 protein is CASSLRGLRESPLHF. Written as DNA, the CDR3 is TGTGCCAGCAGCTTGAGGGGGCTACGGGAATCACCCCTCCACTTT.

The genes are TRBV2 and TRBJ2-1, with D perhaps being TRBD1 or TRBD2 (5 bases each). The CDR3 runs to 16 residues. V was cut by 5 bases and J by 5 bases, with 19 bases left in between. Germline assignment: CDR1 SNHLY and CDR2 FYNNEI. CDR3 region: CASSPRGAGIHNEQFF. The CDR3 nucleotides are TGTGCCAGCAGTCCTAGAGGGGCAGGAATCCACAATGAGCAGTTCTTC.

The chain employs TRBV28 and TRBJ1-2, with D tentatively TRBD1 (5 bases). V was clipped by 7 bases and J by 9 bases, with 24 bases between them. Germline V gene lookup returns CDR1 MDHEN and CDR2 SYDVKM. The CDR3 has 15 residues. The CDR3 loop is CASTPLPERDLSYTF. The CDR3 DNA is TGTGCCAGCACCCCACTTCCCGAGAGGGACTTGAGCTACACCTTC.

The rearrangement uses TRBV5-6 and TRBJ1-2, with D possibly being TRBD1 (5 bases). CDR1 is SGHDT, CDR2 YYEEEE, per germline. The CDR3 length is 14 residues. Trimming stripped 4 bases from V and 6 bases from J, with 16 bases between. DNA for the CDR3: TGTGCCAGCAGCCCCGTGGGCGGGACCCATGGCTACACCTTC. Its protein product is CASSPVGGTHGYTF.

The rearrangement links TRBV19 to TRBJ2-7; D not resolved. Germline values: CDR1 LNHDA, CDR2 SQIVND (reference sequence). The CDR3 contains 18 residues. With 3 bases removed from V and 2 bases from J, the gap between germline ends came to 23 bases. This chain's CDR3 is CASSIGFPPSAETYEQYF. The CDR3 coding sequence is TGTGCCAGTAGTATCGGTTTTCCCCCTTCGGCGGAGACCTACGAGCAGTACTTC.

The rearrangement uses TRBV5-1 and TRBJ2-1; a weak D match, TRBD2 (6 bases). Trimming left V 2 bases short and J 10 bases short, with 16 bases between. This CDR3 is built from 14 residues. CDR1 and CDR2 (germline): SGHRS, YFSETQ. The CDR3 bases are TGCGCCAGCAGCTTAGGACTAACCTCCAGGGAGCAGTTCTTC. Amino acid sequence: CASSLGLTSREQFF.

V and J are TRBV7-8 and TRBJ1-2; D gene uncertain. Germline loops: CDR1 SGHVS, CDR2 FQNEAQ. V was pared by 0 bases and J by 2 bases, with 16 bases between. This CDR3 comprises 17 residues. The CDR3 loop is CASSLARGLVRNYGYTF. DNA of the CDR3: TGTGCCAGCAGCTTAGCGCGTGGATTGGTCAGAAACTATGGCTACACCTTC.

The gene calls are TRBV14 and TRBJ2-7; D remains unclear. V shed 2 bases and J shed 6 bases, with 8 bases lying between them. Per germline, CDR1 SGHDN and CDR2 FVKESK. This CDR3 comprises 12 residues. Here the CDR3 DNA reads TGTGCCAGCAGCCAACCTTGGGGCGAGCAGTACTTC. The encoded protein is CASSQPWGEQYF.

J is TRBJ2-5 and V is TRBV5-6; maybe TRBD1 (5 bases). The length of the CDR3 is 16 residues. Trimming cost V 4 bases and J 2 bases, with 18 bases left between them. Per the germline V gene, CDR1 is SGHDT and CDR2 is YYEEEE. The chain's CDR3 is CASSPHGQTEQETQYF. CDR3 DNA sequence: TGTGCCAGCAGCCCTCATGGACAAACCGAGCAAGAGACCCAGTACTTC. The full variable domain, its missing parts supplied by reference TRBV5-6 and TRBJ2-5, is DAGVTQSPTHLIKTRGQQVTLRCSPKSGHDTVSWYQQALGQGPQFIFQYYEEEERQRGNFPDRFSGHQFPNYSSELNVNALLLGDSALYLCASSPHGQTEQETQYFGPGTRLLVL.

The chain carries TRBV27 and TRBJ1-1, with unresolved D. This CDR3 region has 13 residues. From germline, CDR1 is MNHEY and CDR2 SMNVEV (reference sequence). The V end was cut by 8 bases, the J end by 0 bases, with 10 bases between. In DNA form, the CDR3 reads TGTGCCAGCTTTCCAGGAATGAACACTGAAGCTTTCTTT. Translating gives CASFPGMNTEAFF.

The chain is built from TRBV9 and TRBJ1-4; D gene uncertain. There are 15 residues in the CDR3. V lost 2 bases and J 0 bases, leaving 8 bases between the germline ends. The germline V gene has CDR1 SGDLS and CDR2 YYNGEE. The CDR3 is CASSVSGSTNEKLFF. In nucleotides, the CDR3 is TGTGCCAGCAGCGTTTCAGGCTCAACTAATGAAAAACTGTTTTTT.

J is TRBJ2-1 and V is TRBV5-1, with unresolved D. There are 14 residues in the CDR3. V was trimmed by 7 bases and J by 4 bases, leaving 15 bases between them. The germline CDR1 and CDR2 sequences are SGHRS and YFSETQ. The CDR3 DNA reads as TGCGCCAGCGGGTCAAGTGGCCCTTACAATGAGCAGTTCTTC. It codes for CASGSSGPYNEQFF.

Regarding this clone: Distinct nucleotide sequences in the sample also encode this CDR3. This chain uses TRBV19 with TRBJ2-7; a possible D gene is TRBD1 (5 bases). The CDR3 runs 14 residues. The V gene lost 6 bases and the J gene lost 0 bases, with 12 bases spanning the gap. CDR1 is LNHDA and CDR2 is SQIVND in the germline V gene (reference sequence). CDR3 DNA sequence: TGTGCCAGTAGCCCAGACAGAGACTCCTACGAGCAGTACTTC. Translating it yields CASSPDRDSYEQYF. The full variable domain, its missing parts supplied by reference TRBV19 and TRBJ2-7, is DGGITQSPKYLFRKEGQNVTLSCEQNLNHDAMYWYRQDPGQGLRLIYYSQIVNDFQKGDIAEGYSVSREKKESFPLTVTSAQKNPTAFYLCASSPDRDSYEQYFGPGTRLTVT.

The gene calls are TRBV7-9 and TRBJ1-2; possibly TRBD1 for D (6 bases). V lost 5 bases and J 8 bases, leaving 15 bases between the germline ends. This CDR3 spans 13 amino acids. Germline V gene lookup returns CDR1 SEHNR and CDR2 FQNEAQ (reference sequence). CDR3 region: CASSQTPGEGYTF. CDR3 sequence (DNA): TGTGCCAGCAGCCAAACACCAGGGGAAGGCTACACCTTC.